The clone carrying this TCR beta chain turned up a few times. Original analysis: For nucleated cells, counts were estimated from reference gene primer amplification. The method was immunoSEQ multiplex PCR; TCRdb's version includes in-frame clones alone and lacks a portion of them. V, J and clone size were drawn from that table, and D and trimming were deduced from the DNA. Counted here are roughly 200,000 clones, around 87% occurring once; the ten biggest clones make up around 3%. This sample was taken from a study of blood T cell repertoires in COVID-19. Study summary: Sites in the United States, Italy and Spain provided acute and convalescent COVID-19 samples. Nucleic acid was either cDNA or gDNA, and it came from T cells, B-cell-depleted T cells, or PBMCs.

Germline V gives CDR1 SGHTA, CDR2 FQGNSA. Between the trimmed V and J ends, which lost 4 bases and 2 bases, there was a span of 6 bases. This CDR3 has 13 amino acids. This TCR came from a man in his 60s with acute or convalescent COVID-19. The rearrangement uses TRBV7-2 and TRBJ1-3; D remains unclear. Sequenced input: peripheral blood. The CDR3 DNA is TGTGCCAGCAGCTCCCTCCCTGGAAACACCATATATTTT. This codes for CASSSLPGNTIYF.